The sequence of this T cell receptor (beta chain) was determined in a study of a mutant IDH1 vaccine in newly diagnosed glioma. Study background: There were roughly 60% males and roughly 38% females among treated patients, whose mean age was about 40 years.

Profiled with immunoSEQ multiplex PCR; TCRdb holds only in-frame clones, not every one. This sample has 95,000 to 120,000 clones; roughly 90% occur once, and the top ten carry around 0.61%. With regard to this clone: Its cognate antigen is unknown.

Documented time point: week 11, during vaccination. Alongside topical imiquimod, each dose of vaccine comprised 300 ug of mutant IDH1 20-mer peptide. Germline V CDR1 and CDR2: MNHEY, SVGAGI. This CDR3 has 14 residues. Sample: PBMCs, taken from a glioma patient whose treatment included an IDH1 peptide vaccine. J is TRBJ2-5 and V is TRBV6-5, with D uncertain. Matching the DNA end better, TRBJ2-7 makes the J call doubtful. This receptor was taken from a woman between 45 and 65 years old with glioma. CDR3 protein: CASSYSPRPYEQYF. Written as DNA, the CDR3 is TGTGCCAGCAGTTACTCACCCAGACCCTACGAGCAGTACTTC.